The TCR beta chain described here comes from a study of blood T cell repertoires in COVID-19. Profiling relied on immunoSEQ multiplex PCR, and the TCRdb table lists in-frame clones only, not all of them. The sample shows approximately 110,000 clones, 74% of them seen only once. V trimming: 9 bases; J trimming: 4 bases; junction bases outside the gene matches: 9. The V gene's germline CDR1 is LNHDA and CDR2 SQIVND (reference sequence). CDR3 size: 14 residues. Sequenced: peripheral blood. V is TRBV19 and J is TRBJ1-3; 7 nucleotides line up with TRBD1. The receptor was isolated from an elderly man with COVID-19, enrolled during active disease. CDR3 in DNA: TGTGCCAGCACCACGTGGGACAGCGGAAACACCATATATTTT. Translating it yields CASTTWDSGNTIYF.